The entry that follows covers one T cell receptor (beta chain) sequence. V gave up 6 bases and J gave up 0 bases, with 16 bases separating them. This CDR3 comprises 16 residues. The V gene's germline CDR1 is MNHEY and CDR2 SMNVEV (reference sequence). The sample belongs to a study of OX40 agonist ivuxolimab in advanced cancers. This table comes from immunoSEQ multiplex PCR, and its TCRdb copy is limited to in-frame clones, with some not included. This table holds approximately 82,000 clones, 88% found once. The chain recombines TRBV27 with TRBJ2-3; the D is unclear. The source was CD4+ or CD8+ T cells sorted from blood, collected in a trial of the OX40 agonist ivuxolimab. This sequence was found in an adult with an advanced solid tumor such as melanoma, head and neck, liver or kidney cancer. The CDR3 DNA reads as TGTGCCAGCAGCCGGACGGTCCGGTCTAGCACAGATACGCAGTATTTT. Translation: CASSRTVRSSTDTQYF.